The 15 T cell receptor beta chains reported below all come from one sample, sequenced in a study of beta chain features in type 1 diabetes. Expressed TCRB transcripts were sequenced because the isolated RNA had all been reverse transcribed beforehand. The protocol was immunoSEQ multiplex PCR, while the TCRdb copy is restricted to in-frame clones and leaves out a portion. The data show about 360,000 clones, roughly 12% seen once. Sequenced: naive CD4+ T cells from blood. All receptors derive from a man younger than 30 in good health.

V and J are TRBV7-2 and TRBJ2-7; 8 nucleotides line up with TRBD1. Trimming at V came to 4 bases and at J to 0 bases, leaving 5 bases not matched to a gene. The CDR3 runs 15 residues. The V gene's germline CDR1 is SGHTA and CDR2 FQGNSA. CDR3: CASSSGQGSSYEQYF. CDR3 nucleotide sequence: TGTGCCAGCAGCTCCGGACAGGGATCCTCCTACGAGCAGTACTTC.

The chain joins TRBV5-1 to TRBJ2-7, with 10 bases identical to TRBD1. Unmatched junction bases numbered 7, after V lost 4 bases and J lost 6 bases. Looked up from germline, CDR1 is SGHRS and CDR2 is YFSETQ. CDR3 length: 14 amino acids. The CDR3, as DNA: TGCGCCAGCAGCGACGGGACAGGGGTAAGCGAGCAGTACTTC. This sequence encodes CASSDGTGVSEQYF. The whole variable domain, remainder taken from reference TRBV5-1 and TRBJ2-7, is KAGVTQTPRYLIKTRGQQVTLSCSPISGHRSVSWYQQTPGQGLQFLFEYFSETQRNKGNFPGRFSGRQFSNSRSEMNVSTLELGDSALYLCASSDGTGVSEQYFGPGTRLTVT.

The DNA of the CDR3 is TGTGCCAGCATAACAGACAGGATCTATAATTCACCCCTCCACTTT. Translating it yields CASITDRIYNSPLHF. This rearrangement joins TRBV2 to TRBJ1-6; TRBD1 might be the D (6 bases). CDR1 and CDR2 from the germline V gene are SNHLY and FYNNEI. Trimming left V 7 bases short and J 3 bases short, with 13 bases between. The CDR3 runs 15 residues. The full variable domain, completed using reference TRBV2 and TRBJ1-6, is EPEVTQTPSHQVTQMGQEVILRCVPISNHLYFYWYRQILGQKVEFLVSFYNNEISEKSEIFDDQFSVERPDGSNFTLKIRSTKLEDSAMYFCASITDRIYNSPLHFGNGTRLTVT.

This chain connects TRBV27 to TRBJ2-6; 9 bases fit TRBD1. Germline V gene lookup returns CDR1 MNHEY and CDR2 SMNVEV (reference sequence). The CDR3 has 17 residues. J gave up 2 bases and V 5 bases, and 7 bases lay outside the gene matches. CDR3 residues: CASSKQGALTGANVLTF. As DNA, the CDR3 is TGTGCCAGCAGTAAACAGGGGGCGCTGACTGGGGCCAACGTCCTGACTTTC.

The chain has TRBV9 and TRBJ1-5; D possibly corresponds to TRBD1 (5 bases). Trimming stripped 2 bases from V and 0 bases from J, with 6 bases between. CDR1 and CDR2 (germline): SGDLS, YYNGEE. The CDR3 has 14 amino acids. Written as DNA, the CDR3 is TGTGCCAGCAGCGTGACAGATAGCAATCAGCCCCAGCATTTT. Translated, it gives CASSVTDSNQPQHF. Together with reference TRBV9 and TRBJ1-5, the CDR3 gives the full variable domain: DSGVTQTPKHLITATGQRVTLRCSPRSGDLSVYWYQQSLDQGLQFLIQYYNGEERAKGNILERFSAQQFPDLHSELNLSSLELGDSALYFCASSVTDSNQPQHFGDGTRLSIL.

The gene calls are TRBV7-8 and TRBJ1-2; 7 bases match TRBD1. The CDR3 runs 15 residues. Germline-derived CDR1 and CDR2 are SGHVS and FQNEAQ. V was clipped by 4 bases and J by 6 bases; unmatched bases: 11. The CDR3 DNA reads TGTGCCAGCAGCTCCGACAGGGCTGCCTCGAATGGCTACACCTTC. Amino acid sequence: CASSSDRAASNGYTF.

This chain joins TRBV29-1 and TRBJ2-5, with 8 bases fitting TRBD1. The germline gives CDR1 SQVTM, CDR2 ANQGSEA. Trimming cost V 5 bases and J 1 base; bases outside gene matches: 21. The CDR3 is 19 amino acids. The CDR3 region has the DNA TGCAGCGTTAATAAGTTTCAGTGGGACAGGTCGACCAGCCAAGAGACCCAGTACTTC. This sequence encodes CSVNKFQWDRSTSQETQYF.

V and J are TRBV28 and TRBJ2-7, with 7 bases identical to TRBD1. Looked up from germline, CDR1 is MDHEN and CDR2 is SYDVKM. This CDR3 has 16 amino acids. The V gene end was trimmed by 6 bases and the J gene end by 1 base; junction bases not matched to a gene: 12. CDR3 DNA: TGTGCCAGCAGAACCTATGGACAGGCTAAATCCTACGAGCAGTACTTC. It specifies CASRTYGQAKSYEQYF.

In this sample, this clone turned up a few times. This sequence joins TRBV7-9 and TRBJ1-1; D is ambiguous. Germline lookup yields CDR1 SEHNR and CDR2 FQNEAQ (reference sequence). Trimming took 2 bases from V and 0 from J, leaving 7 bases between them. This CDR3 spans 14 amino acids. The CDR3, as DNA: TGTGCCAGCAGCTTACAACAGATGAACACTGAAGCTTTCTTT. Protein: CASSLQQMNTEAFF.

The chain employs TRBV7-2 and TRBJ1-5; D is possibly TRBD1 (6 bases). Germline CDR1 SGHTA, CDR2 FQGNSA. The CDR3 totals 16 residues. V was cut by 6 bases and J by 2 bases, with 17 bases left in between. DNA of the CDR3: TGTGCCAGCAGTTATACAGGGCGTAGGGGCAATCAGCCCCAGCATTTT. Translating gives CASSYTGRRGNQPQHF. Full variable domain (missing parts from reference TRBV7-2 and TRBJ1-5): GAGVSQSPSNKVTEKGKDVELRCDPISGHTALYWYRQSLGQGLEFLIYFQGNSAPDKSGLPSDRFSAERTGGSVSTLTIQRTQQEDSAVYLCASSYTGRRGNQPQHFGDGTRLSIL.

This clone showed up just a few times. The chain recombines TRBV7-9 with TRBJ2-1, with D possibly matching TRBD2 (5 bases). V was clipped by 11 bases and J by 0 bases, with 11 bases between them. The CDR3 extends over 13 amino acids. In germline, CDR1 is SEHNR, CDR2 FQNEAQ (reference sequence). The CDR3 nucleotides are TGTGCCTCAGCGGTAAGCTCCTACAATGAGCAGTTCTTC. It encodes CASAVSSYNEQFF.

V is TRBV7-2 and J is TRBJ2-1, with 9 bases lining up with TRBD2. The J segment lost 6 bases and the V segment lost 5 bases, leaving 8 bases of the junction unmatched. The germline gives CDR1 SGHTA, CDR2 FQGNSA. There are 15 residues in the CDR3. CDR3 DNA sequence: TGTGCCAGCAGCCCCCGGCTAGCGGGGTCCAATGAGCAGTTCTTC. This sequence encodes CASSPRLAGSNEQFF.

This clone was seen only a few times. V is TRBV23-1 and J is TRBJ2-1; TRBD1 matches 10 bases. TRBV23-1 is treated as an ORF (open reading frame) with a function not yet certain. V lost 3 bases to trimming and J lost 0 bases; unmatched junction nucleotides: 8. The length of the CDR3 is 18 residues. In nucleotides, the CDR3 is TGCGCCAGCAGTCATTGGACAGGGGGTTCGGGCTCCTACAATGAGCAGTTCTTC. Translated: CASSHWTGGSGSYNEQFF.

This clone was seen more than once but under ten times. This chain links TRBV5-1 with TRBJ2-1; tentative D call: TRBD2 (5 bases). The CDR3 is 14 residues long. Germline CDR1 reads SGHRS; CDR2 reads YFSETQ. The ends were cut back, 2 bases at V and 3 bases at J, with 9 bases in the middle. CDR3 nucleotides: TGCGCCAGCAGCTTAGGAGAGGGCTACAATGAGCAGTTCTTC. It is translated as CASSLGEGYNEQFF.

The chain carries TRBV7-6 and TRBJ2-7; TRBD1 agrees at 10 bases. In germline, CDR1 is SGHVS, CDR2 FNYEAQ. Trimming removed 5 bases from V and 3 bases from J; junction bases left unmatched: 4. This CDR3 is built from 14 residues. The CDR3 coding sequence is TGTGCCAGCAGCGGCCGGGACAGGGGCTACGAGCAGTACTTC. Protein product: CASSGRDRGYEQYF. Complete variable domain (other parts from reference TRBV7-6 and TRBJ2-7): GAGVSQSPRYKVTKRGQDVALRCDPISGHVSLYWYRQALGQGPEFLTYFNYEAQQDKSGLPNDRFSAERPEGSISTLTIQRTEQRDSAMYRCASSGRDRGYEQYFGPGTRLTVT.